This record covers a single TCR beta chain. The sample holds many counts of this clonotype. Its antigen has not been determined. The record has no base qualities; no much larger clone is one base away. Trimming takes 5 bases from V and 9 bases from J, and the germline ends sit 14 bases apart. Inclusive of the bounding cysteine and phenylalanine, the CDR3 is 12 residues long. Kept here is only the CDR3 DNA, which spans 36 bases and is read in frame from base 1. From a lookup of the germline V gene (reference sequence), CDR1 and CDR2 are SEHNR and FQNEAQ. The instrument given in TCRdb is Illumina HiSeq 1500. TCRdb trimmed public reads at Q25 via fastp, called clones via MiXCR and kept in-frame beta chains. Merged by CDR3 protein, the rows form single entries marked with the most common genes and DNA. In this sample the table shows about 400,000 distinct CDR3 sequences, roughly 20% of which occur a single time. The ten largest make up 8.5% to 10% of the sample.

The entry originates in a study of T cell repertoires in cytomegalovirus infection (dated by TCRdb to the late 2010s). The study in broad terms: The HLA type of each donor mattered for the analysis, because public TCR beta signatures pointed to carriage of CMV infection along with the matching HLA type. Study-level results and caveats: Carriers of CMV infection plus the relevant HLA type were discriminated by the cumulative frequency of public TCR beta family members in the study cohort and in an independent roughly 340-donor cohort. In the ex vivo response, HLA-C-restricted CMV-specific TCR beta clonotypes were dominant, and in two of eight donors the single most frequent clonotype came from this HLA-C-restricted group.

The TCR originated in a human donor in good health (CMV status not recorded). Some clones in this sample may be carry-over from other donors' samples. The sequencing input was PBMCs. The chain employs TRBV7-9 and TRBJ2-7; the D gene is perhaps TRBD2, from 6 matching bases. CDR3 sequence: CASSEGRGTQYF. The DNA sequence is given as TGTGCCAGCAGCGAAGGACGGGGGACGCAGTACTTC. Outside the CDR3, residues come from the reference TRBV7-9 and TRBJ2-7 proteins, so the full variable domain is: DTGVSQNPRHKITKRGQNVTFRCDPISEHNRLYWYRQTLGQGPEFLTYFQNEAQLEKSRLLSDRFSAERPKGSFSTLEIQRTEQGDSAMYLCASSEGRGTQYFGPGTRLTVT.